This TCR beta chain was sequenced in a study of beta chain features in type 1 diabetes (dated by TCRdb to 2016 to 2018). Study-wide context: Patients and healthy donors did not differ in mean age, gender distribution, total cell number or subset yield. Across all samples, fewer than 130 million sorted cells were examined, and cell number per subset correlated strongly with RNA yield. In the study, TCRB repertoires of sorted circulating CD4+ T cell subsets from recently diagnosed type 1 diabetes patients were compared with those of matched healthy donors. Whereas all 30 or so donors provided naive and central memory subsets, regulatory and stem cell-like memory subsets were isolated from just 8 patients and roughly eight healthy donors.

Concerning this clone: No antigen is known for it. No per-base quality is available; no much larger clone lies one base away.

The germline V gene gives CDR1 as SGHTA and CDR2 as FQGNSA. CDR3 length: 15 amino acids, cysteine to phenylalanine. The only DNA kept is the CDR3, 45 bases in frame from the first base. V loses 1 base, J loses 7 bases, and the germline ends lie 16 bases apart. The High Capacity cDNA Reverse Transcription Kit was used to reverse transcribe all of the isolated RNA, meaning that expressed TCRB transcripts were what got sequenced. Deep immunoSEQ sequencing was performed on naive, central memory and regulatory T cell samples, with an average of roughly 3.5 million total reads per sample. After sorted cells were lysed in RLT buffer, RNA was extracted with DNase-treated RNeasy Micro or Mini kits, with the choice depending on cell number. To prevent cross-contamination, each cell subset was processed individually, whereas patient and healthy donor samples were processed jointly. The immunoSEQ multiplex PCR was used to amplify TCRB sequences from cDNA, generating 87-bp fragments that spanned the CDR3 region. Sequencing of the amplicons was done on the Illumina HiSeq platform. For the original study's pipeline: PCR bias was corrected computationally using synthetic template baselines, and reads within Hamming distance 2 were collapsed, with unmergeable singletons discarded. Reads were aligned against IMGT to assign V, D and J genes, CDR3 length and insertions or deletions at six rearrangement sites. Within each subset, clonotype counts were normalized to sorted cell number, and only after that were true diversity and Gini coefficients computed with the tcR R package. The overlap coefficient, calculated on TCRB nucleotide sequences, was used to measure repertoire sharing. Out-of-frame TCRB sequences from naive cells were analyzed as a proxy for the pre-selection repertoire. TCRdb limited this immuneACCESS table to in-frame rearrangements with V and J called. A share of clones is missing; checked studies link under half to unresolved V genes, and the rest is unexplained. D and trimming come from the DNA, and the V and J calls and clone size come from that table. This sample has some 640,000 clones in its table, and over 11% of those were observed once. The biggest ten clones account for 0.035% to 0.045% of the sample.

Each donor gave one peripheral blood draw, around 100 mL on average, collected into heparinised tubes. A BD FACSAria II and a panel including CD45RO, CCR7, CD25, CD127, CD95 and CD27 were used to sort naive, central memory, regulatory and stem cell-like memory CD4+ T cells. Every sorted population had a purity above 95%. PBMCs were isolated right away by Lymphoprep density gradient centrifugation and were stained directly, without culture. Samples were stained and sorted in pairs, with one healthy donor and one patient per experiment, so that batch effects were minimized. Study-wide conclusions, independent of this receptor: The naive, central memory and regulatory TCRB repertoires appeared to resemble one another more closely among patients than among healthy donors. At VDJ recombination sites, type 1 diabetes patients had fewer insertions and more deleted nucleotides, which implies abnormalities in thymic rearrangement. HLA sub-analyses involved small numbers of individuals, so any influence of HLA type on TCRB rearrangement remained unresolved. In all four CD4+ subsets, TCRB CDR3 length was moderately but significantly shorter in type 1 diabetes patients. Shorter templates might have been favored by PCR, but patient and control samples were amplified and corrected together, so both groups would have been affected equally by any skew. Sequencing cDNA rather than genomic DNA could over-represent highly expressing activated cells, although activation and CD3 levels did not differ between groups.

The sequencing input was naive CD4+ T cells from blood. This specimen's cell subset or site label, interpreted: true naive CD4+ T cells. The TCR comes from a man younger than 35 with type 1 diabetes. Recombination connected TRBV7-2 to TRBJ1-2, with an unclear D gene assignment. The DNA sequence is TGTGCCAGCAGCTTAGTCCGGAATCTAGAGAGTGGCTACACCTTC. Its translation reads: CASSLVRNLESGYTF.